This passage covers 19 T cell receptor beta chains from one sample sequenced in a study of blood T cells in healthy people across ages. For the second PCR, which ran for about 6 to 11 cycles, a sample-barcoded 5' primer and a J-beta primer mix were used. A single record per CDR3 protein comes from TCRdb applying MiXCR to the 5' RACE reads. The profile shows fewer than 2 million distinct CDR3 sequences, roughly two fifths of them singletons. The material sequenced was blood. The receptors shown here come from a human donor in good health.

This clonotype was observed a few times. The CDR3 DNA is TGTGCCAGCGGTACCCGGGGACAGGGATTCCATGGCTACACCTTC. It encodes CASGTRGQGFHGYTF. This chain connects TRBV7-9 to TRBJ1-2; 9 positions agree with TRBD1. With 8 bases clipped from V and 6 bases from J, the junction kept 13 bases outside the gene matches. The V gene's germline CDR1 is SEHNR and CDR2 FQNEAQ (reference sequence). CDR3 length: 15 amino acids.

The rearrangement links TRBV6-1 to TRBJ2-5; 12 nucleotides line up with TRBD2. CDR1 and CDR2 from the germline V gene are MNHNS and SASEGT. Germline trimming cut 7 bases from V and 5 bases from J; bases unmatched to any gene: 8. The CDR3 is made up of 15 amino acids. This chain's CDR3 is CASKNLAGGTETQYF. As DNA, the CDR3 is TGTGCCAGCAAGAATCTAGCGGGGGGGACGGAGACCCAGTACTTC.

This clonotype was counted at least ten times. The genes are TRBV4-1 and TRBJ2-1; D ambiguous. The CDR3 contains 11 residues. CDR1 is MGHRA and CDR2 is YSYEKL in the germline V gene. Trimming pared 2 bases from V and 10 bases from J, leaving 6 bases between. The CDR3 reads CASSQSDEQFF. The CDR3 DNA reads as TGCGCCAGCAGCCAATCAGACGAGCAGTTCTTC.

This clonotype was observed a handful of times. CDR3 loop: CASSPPTGANYGYTF. For the CDR3, the DNA is TGTGCCAGCTCACCACCGACGGGAGCTAACTATGGCTACACCTTC. This chain joins TRBV18 and TRBJ1-2, with unresolved D. Per germline, CDR1 KGHSH and CDR2 LQKENI. V gave up 0 bases and J gave up 0 bases, with 8 bases separating them. The CDR3 has 15 amino acids.

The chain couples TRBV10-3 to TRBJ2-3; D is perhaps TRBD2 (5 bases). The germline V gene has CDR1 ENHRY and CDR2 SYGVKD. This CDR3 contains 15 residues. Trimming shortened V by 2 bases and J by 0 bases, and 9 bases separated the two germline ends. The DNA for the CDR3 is TGTGCCATCAGTGAGATTAGCGAGAGCACAGATACGCAGTATTTT. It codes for CAISEISESTDTQYF.

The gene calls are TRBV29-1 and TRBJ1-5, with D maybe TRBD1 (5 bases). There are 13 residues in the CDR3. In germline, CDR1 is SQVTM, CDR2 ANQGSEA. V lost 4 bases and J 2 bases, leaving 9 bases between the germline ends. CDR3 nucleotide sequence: TGCAGCGTTGTCTCGGGGGGCAATCAGCCCCAGCATTTT. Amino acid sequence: CSVVSGGNQPQHF.

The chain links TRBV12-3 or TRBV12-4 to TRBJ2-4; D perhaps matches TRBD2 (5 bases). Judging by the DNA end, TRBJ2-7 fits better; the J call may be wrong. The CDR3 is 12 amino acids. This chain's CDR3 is CASSPIGNEQYF. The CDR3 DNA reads TGTGCCAGCAGTCCAATCGGGAACGAGCAGTACTTC.

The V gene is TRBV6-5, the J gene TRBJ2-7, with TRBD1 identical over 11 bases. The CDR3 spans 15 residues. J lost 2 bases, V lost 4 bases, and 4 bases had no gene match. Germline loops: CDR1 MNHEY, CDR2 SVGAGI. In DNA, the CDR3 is TGTGCCAGCAGTTGGGGGACAGGGGGTACCTACGAGCAGTACTTC. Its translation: CASSWGTGGTYEQYF.

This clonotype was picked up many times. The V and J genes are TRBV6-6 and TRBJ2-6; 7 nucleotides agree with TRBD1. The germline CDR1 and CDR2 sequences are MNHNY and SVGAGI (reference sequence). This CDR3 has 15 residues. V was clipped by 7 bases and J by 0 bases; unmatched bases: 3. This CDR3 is CASTRDSSGANVLTF. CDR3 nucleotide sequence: TGTGCCAGCACCCGGGACAGCTCTGGGGCCAACGTCCTGACTTTC.

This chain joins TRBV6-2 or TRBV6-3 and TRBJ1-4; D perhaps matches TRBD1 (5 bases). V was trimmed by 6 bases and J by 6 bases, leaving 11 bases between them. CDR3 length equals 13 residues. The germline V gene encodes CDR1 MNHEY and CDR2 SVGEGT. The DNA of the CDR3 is TGTGCCAGCAGGACTGGACACCATGAAAAACTGTTTTTT. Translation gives CASRTGHHEKLFF.

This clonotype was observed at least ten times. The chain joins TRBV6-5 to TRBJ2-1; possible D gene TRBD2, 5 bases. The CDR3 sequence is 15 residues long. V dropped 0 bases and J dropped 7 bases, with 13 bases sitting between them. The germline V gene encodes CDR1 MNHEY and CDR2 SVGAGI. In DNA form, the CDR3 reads TGTGCCAGCAGTTACTCGAGGGCAAGCAGGAATGAGCAGTTCTTC. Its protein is CASSYSRASRNEQFF.

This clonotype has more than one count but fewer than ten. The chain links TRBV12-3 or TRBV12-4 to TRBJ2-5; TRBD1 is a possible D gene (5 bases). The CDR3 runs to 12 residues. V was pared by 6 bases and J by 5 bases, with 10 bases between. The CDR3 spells CASRGVAETQYF. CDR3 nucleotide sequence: TGTGCCAGCAGAGGGGTTGCGGAGACCCAGTACTTC.

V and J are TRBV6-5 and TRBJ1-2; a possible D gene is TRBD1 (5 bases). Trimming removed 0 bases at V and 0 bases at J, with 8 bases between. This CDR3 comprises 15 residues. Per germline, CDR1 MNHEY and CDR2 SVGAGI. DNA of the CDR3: TGTGCCAGCAGTTACTCGGGACCTCCTAACTATGGCTACACCTTC. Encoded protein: CASSYSGPPNYGYTF.

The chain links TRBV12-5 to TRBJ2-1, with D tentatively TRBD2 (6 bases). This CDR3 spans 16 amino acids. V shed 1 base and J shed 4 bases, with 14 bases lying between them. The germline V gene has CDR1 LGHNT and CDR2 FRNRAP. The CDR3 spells CASGLDWRGAYNEQFF. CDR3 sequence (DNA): TGTGCTAGTGGTTTGGACTGGCGGGGAGCATACAATGAGCAGTTCTTC.

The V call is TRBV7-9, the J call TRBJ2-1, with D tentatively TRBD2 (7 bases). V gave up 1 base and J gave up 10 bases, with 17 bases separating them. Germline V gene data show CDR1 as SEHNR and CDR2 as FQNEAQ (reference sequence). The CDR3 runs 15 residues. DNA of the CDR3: TGTGCCAGCAGCTTAGGGGGGGGGCCAAGTGAGGAGCAGTTCTTC. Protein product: CASSLGGGPSEEQFF. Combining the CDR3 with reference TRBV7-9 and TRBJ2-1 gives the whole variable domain DTGVSQNPRHKITKRGQNVTFRCDPISEHNRLYWYRQTLGQGPEFLTYFQNEAQLEKSRLLSDRFSAERPKGSFSTLEIQRTEQGDSAMYLCASSLGGGPSEEQFFGPGTRLTVL.

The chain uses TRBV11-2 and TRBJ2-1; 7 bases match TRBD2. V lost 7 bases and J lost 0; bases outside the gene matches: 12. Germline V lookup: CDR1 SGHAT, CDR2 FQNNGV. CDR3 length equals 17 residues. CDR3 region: CASTQGEGYRSYNEQFF. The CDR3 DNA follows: TGTGCCAGCACCCAAGGGGAGGGATACCGCTCCTACAATGAGCAGTTCTTC. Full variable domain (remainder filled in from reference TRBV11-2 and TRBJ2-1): EAGVAQSPRYKIIEKRQSVAFWCNPISGHATLYWYQQILGQGPKLLIQFQNNGVVDDSQLPKDRFSAERLKGVDSTLKIQPAKLEDSAVYLCASTQGEGYRSYNEQFFGPGTRLTVL.

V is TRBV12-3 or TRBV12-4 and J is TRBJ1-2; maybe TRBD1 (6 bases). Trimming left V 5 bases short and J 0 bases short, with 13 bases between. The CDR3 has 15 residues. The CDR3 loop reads CASSARGDSNYGYTF. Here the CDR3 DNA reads TGTGCCAGCAGTGCTAGGGGGGACTCTAACTATGGCTACACCTTC.

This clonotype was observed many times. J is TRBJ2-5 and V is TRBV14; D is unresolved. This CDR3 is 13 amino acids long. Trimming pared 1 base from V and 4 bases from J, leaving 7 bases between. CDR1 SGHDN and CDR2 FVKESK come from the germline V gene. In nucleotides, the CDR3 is TGTGCCAGCAGCCAAGTTAGAGGAGAGACCCAGTACTTC. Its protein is CASSQVRGETQYF. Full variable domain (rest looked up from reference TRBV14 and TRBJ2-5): EAGVTQFPSHSVIEKGQTVTLRCDPISGHDNLYWYRRVMGKEIKFLLHFVKESKQDESGMPNNRFLAERTGGTYSTLKVQPAELEDSGVYFCASSQVRGETQYFGPGTRLLVL.

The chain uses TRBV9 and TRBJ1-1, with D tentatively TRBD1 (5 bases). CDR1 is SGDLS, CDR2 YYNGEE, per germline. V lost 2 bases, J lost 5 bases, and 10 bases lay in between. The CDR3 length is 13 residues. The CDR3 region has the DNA TGTGCCAGCAGCGTGTCGGGGGAAACTGAAGCTTTCTTT. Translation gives CASSVSGETEAFF.